This T cell receptor beta chain was observed in a study of Graves' ophthalmopathy and Graves' hyperthyroidism. Amplification of TCR beta CDR3 regions used RNA transcripts. Amplification began with first-round RT-PCR using HTBI primers, then second-round multiplex PCR was performed. TCRdb recomputed calls from the multiplex PCR reads with MiXCR, one row per CDR3 protein. The table lists 500,000 to 800,000 distinct CDR3 sequences, about two fifths of them singletons. Orbital computed tomography, together with clinical symptoms, serum thyroxine, TRAb and thyroid ultrasound, was used for diagnosis. This clonotype was recorded a few times. What it binds is not known. Trimming took 5 bases from V and 1 from J, leaving 21 bases between them. This CDR3 has 17 residues. Germline CDR1 KGHSY, CDR2 FQNENV. Study conclusions and caveats: With around 65% sensitivity and approximately 72% specificity, the model predicted ophthalmopathy progression. The blood repertoire also included most expanded thyroid clonotypes above 0.001 frequency.

Sequencing input: peripheral blood. This TCR came from an adult man with Graves' ophthalmopathy. The chain recombines TRBV16 with TRBJ2-7, with D possibly being TRBD2 (6 bases). The CDR3 coding sequence is TGTGCCAGCAGCATGGGACTGCCATCTGTATCTTCCTACGAGCAGTACTTC. It specifies CASSMGLPSVSSYEQYF.